One sample yielded the 27 T cell receptor beta chains listed below, sequenced in a study of blood T cells in healthy people across ages. The use of a sample-barcoded 5' primer and a J-beta primer mix characterized a second PCR of roughly 7 to 11 cycles. TCRdb fed the 5' RACE reads into MiXCR, producing one record per CDR3 protein. The profile covers fewer than 800,000 distinct CDR3 sequences, with about half appearing a single time and 25% to 35% taken by the ten largest. Sequencing used blood. The receptors originated from a woman in her sixties or seventies in good health.

This clonotype showed up just a few times. The V gene is TRBV7-2, the J gene TRBJ2-1; 7 nucleotides line up with TRBD2. Germline V gene sequence: CDR1 SGHTA, CDR2 FQGNSA. The length of the CDR3 is 17 residues. J was trimmed by 1 base and V by 8 bases; bases with no gene match: 14. The CDR3 here is CASGRPRERRSYNEQFF. The DNA for the CDR3 is TGTGCCAGCGGACGTCCGCGGGAGCGGCGGTCCTACAATGAGCAGTTCTTC.

The V and J genes are TRBV3-1 and TRBJ2-3; 11 bases fit TRBD2. The CDR3 spans 17 residues. V trimming: 3 bases; J trimming: 3 bases; junction bases outside the gene matches: 8. CDR1 LGHDT and CDR2 YNNKEL come from the germline V gene (reference sequence). CDR3 region: CASSHPPGTSGTDTQYF. The CDR3, as DNA: TGTGCCAGCAGCCACCCCCCCGGGACTAGCGGAACAGATACGCAGTATTTT.

The V gene is TRBV20-1, the J gene TRBJ2-7, with D perhaps matching TRBD1 (5 bases). The CDR3 totals 13 residues. CDR1 is DFQATT and CDR2 is SNEGSKA in the germline V gene (reference sequence). V was clipped by 6 bases and J by 2 bases, with 14 bases between them. The DNA of the CDR3 is TGCAGTGCCCATCAGGGAATAACCTACGAGCAGTACTTC. Amino acid sequence: CSAHQGITYEQYF.

This clonotype was detected a few times. The chain has TRBV4-3 and TRBJ2-7; D ambiguous. Between the trimmed V and J ends, which lost 0 bases and 6 bases, there was a span of 12 bases. The CDR3 runs to 14 residues. The germline V gene encodes CDR1 LGHNA and CDR2 YSLEER. The CDR3 region is CASSQDLGMSEQYF. The CDR3 DNA is TGCGCCAGCAGCCAAGATTTAGGGATGAGCGAGCAGTACTTC.

This clonotype has a handful of counts. This chain connects TRBV10-3 to TRBJ2-5; the D gene is possibly TRBD2 (5 bases). Germline V gives CDR1 ENHRY, CDR2 SYGVKD. Deletions cut 3 bases from V and 5 bases from J, with 10 bases between. This CDR3 has 13 residues. The CDR3 here is CAISEGGWETQYF. As DNA, the CDR3 is TGTGCCATCAGTGAAGGAGGTTGGGAGACCCAGTACTTC.

This clonotype was picked up a small number of times. The rearrangement joins TRBV7-9 to TRBJ1-2; D not certain. The CDR3 extends over 13 amino acids. Germline lookup yields CDR1 SEHNR and CDR2 FQNEAQ (reference sequence). V shed 2 bases and J shed 8 bases, with 12 bases lying between them. CDR3 loop: CASSLQEVRGYTF. CDR3 nucleotide sequence: TGTGCCAGCAGCTTACAAGAGGTTAGGGGCTACACCTTC.

On this clonotype: A junction boundary mismatches the germline segment, possibly from a read error. The V gene is TRBV7-6, the J gene TRBJ2-4; possible D gene TRBD2, 6 bases. This CDR3 spans 18 amino acids. From germline, CDR1 is SGHVS and CDR2 FNYEAQ. The CDR3 DNA sequence: TGTGCCAGCAGCCCCACCGGCACCGCGAAACTAGCCGAAAACATTCAGTACTTC. This sequence encodes CASSPTGTAKLAENIQYF.

This rearrangement joins TRBV12-3 or TRBV12-4 to TRBJ2-5; unclear D gene. The J call is doubtful: the DNA matches TRBJ2-7 better. The length of the CDR3 is 13 residues. The CDR3 DNA sequence: TGTGCCAGCTCTCCCGAGGTAGGCTACGAGCAGTACTTC. Translated: CASSPEVGYEQYF.

This rearrangement joins TRBV5-5 to TRBJ2-7; 7 positions match TRBD1. Germline V gene data show CDR1 as SGHKS and CDR2 as YYEKEE (reference sequence). Trimming at V came to 4 bases and at J to 5 bases, leaving 6 bases not matched to a gene. The CDR3 runs to 13 residues. CDR3 loop: CASSLWTGDEQYF. CDR3 DNA: TGTGCCAGCAGCCTTTGGACAGGTGACGAGCAGTACTTC.

The chain recombines TRBV20-1 with TRBJ2-1, with 8 bases fitting TRBD1. V was pared by 5 bases and J by 7 bases, with 10 bases of the junction left unmatched. Per the germline V gene, CDR1 is DFQATT and CDR2 is SNEGSKA (reference sequence). This CDR3 has 14 amino acids. The CDR3: CSALGQGKRNEQFF. The CDR3 bases are TGCAGTGCTCTCGGACAGGGAAAGAGGAATGAGCAGTTCTTC.

This clonotype was counted a few times. This sequence joins TRBV7-2 and TRBJ2-7; D possibly corresponds to TRBD2 (5 bases). The end of the DNA is better explained by TRBJ2-1, so the J call may be wrong. Germline lookup yields CDR1 SGHTA and CDR2 FQGNSA. The CDR3 is 13 amino acids. DNA for the CDR3: TGTGCCAGCAGCATACTATCATCGGGGGAGCAGTTCTTC. This translates into CASSILSSGEQFF.

Turning to this clonotype: Just one base apart from a much larger clone, this may be a read error. The chain combines TRBV9 with TRBJ2-7; TRBD1 or TRBD2 may be the D gene (5 bases each). The length of the CDR3 is 13 residues. V dropped 7 bases and J dropped 7 bases, with 18 bases sitting between them. Germline V gene data show CDR1 as SGDLS and CDR2 as YYNGEE. The CDR3 spells CASGGGVPREQYF. The CDR3 DNA follows: TGTGCCAGCGGGGGTGGGGTCCCTCGTGAGCAGTACTTC.

This clonotype was counted a few times. V gene TRBV5-1 combines with J gene TRBJ2-1; D gene uncertain. This CDR3 spans 14 amino acids. Trimming took off 4 bases at V and 9 bases at J, with 17 bases between the two ends. Looked up from germline, CDR1 is SGHRS and CDR2 is YFSETQ. The CDR3 coding sequence is TGCGCCAGCAGCAACTCCCTTTCCCGCGGTGAGCAGTTCTTC. Its protein product is CASSNSLSRGEQFF.

This chain links TRBV5-1 with TRBJ2-5; 7 bases are shared with TRBD1. V gave up 3 bases and J gave up 5 bases; unmatched junction bases: 7. Germline loops: CDR1 SGHRS, CDR2 YFSETQ. This CDR3 spans 14 amino acids. The DNA of the CDR3 is TGCGCCAGCAGCTCTACGACAGGGATGGAGACCCAGTACTTC. Protein product: CASSSTTGMETQYF.

The gene calls are TRBV28 and TRBJ2-1; 7 bases are shared with TRBD2. Germline assignment: CDR1 MDHEN and CDR2 SYDVKM. With 8 bases clipped from V and 1 base from J, the junction kept 5 bases outside the gene matches. The CDR3 runs 14 residues. DNA for the CDR3: TGTGCCAGCCGGGGGGATGCTTCCTACAATGAGCAGTTCTTC. It codes for CASRGDASYNEQFF.

This clonotype was seen a few times. The CDR3 sequence: CASSQEPLSTEAFF. CDR3 coding DNA: TGCGCCAGCAGCCAAGAACCCCTCTCCACTGAAGCTTTCTTT. The chain joins TRBV4-3 to TRBJ1-1; D call uncertain. Trimming took off 0 bases at V and 4 bases at J, with 9 bases between the two ends. Per the germline V gene, CDR1 is LGHNA and CDR2 is YSLEER. There are 14 residues in the CDR3.

In regard to this clonotype: Germline is not matched at one junction end, which may reflect a read error. The chain links TRBV7-9 to TRBJ2-4; D perhaps matches TRBD1 (6 bases). The CDR3 length is 15 residues. Germline lookup yields CDR1 SEHNR and CDR2 FQNEAQ (reference sequence). The CDR3 DNA reads as TGTGCCAGCGGCTTGGCAGGGGTGGCCAAAAACATTCAGTACTTC. It encodes CASGLAGVAKNIQYF.

This sequence joins TRBV28 and TRBJ2-4; no clear D. CDR3 length: 15 residues. Germline CDR1 and CDR2: MDHEN and SYDVKM. V was pared by 4 bases and J by 3 bases, with 13 bases between. The CDR3 is CASSSRRILKNIQYF. Written as DNA, the CDR3 is TGTGCCAGCAGTTCCAGACGGATCCTCAAAAACATTCAGTACTTC.

This clonotype was seen more than once but under ten times. This chain links TRBV15 with TRBJ1-2, with 7 bases matching TRBD1. Germline V gives CDR1 LNHNV, CDR2 YYDKDF (reference sequence). V lost 2 bases and J lost 4; bases outside the gene matches: 7. The CDR3 runs to 15 residues. The CDR3 coding sequence is TGTGCCACCAGCAGACAGACAGGGACGCGCTATGGCTACACCTTC. Its translation is CATSRQTGTRYGYTF.

This chain uses TRBV29-1 with TRBJ1-1; maybe TRBD1 (6 bases). Trimming pared 4 bases from V and 5 bases from J, leaving 14 bases between. CDR3 length: 13 amino acids. Germline CDR1 and CDR2: SQVTM and ANQGSEA. The DNA for the CDR3 is TGCAGCGTTGGTGGGGGCGAAGGGACTGAAGCTTTCTTT. Translation gives CSVGGGEGTEAFF.

This chain connects TRBV6-6 to TRBJ1-2; no definite D call. V lost 11 bases and J lost 0, with 19 bases in between. The CDR3 length is 15 residues. The germline gives CDR1 MNHNY, CDR2 SVGAGI (reference sequence). The CDR3 DNA follows: TGTGCCGGTTCTAGGTCTTCTGGGGCTAACTATGGCTACACCTTC. It is translated as CAGSRSSGANYGYTF.

This clonotype was recorded only once. V gene TRBV20-1 combines with J gene TRBJ1-2; D not resolved. V lost 6 bases and J lost 6, with 11 bases in between. The CDR3 is 11 residues long. CDR1 is DFQATT and CDR2 is SNEGSKA in the germline V gene (reference sequence). CDR3 amino acids: CSARRENGYTF. The CDR3 DNA sequence: TGCAGTGCAAGACGGGAAAATGGCTACACCTTC.

In its sample, this clonotype was seen a few times. V usage is TRBV7-2 and J usage is TRBJ1-1; D is unresolved. V was pared by 3 bases and J by 6 bases, with 8 bases between. CDR3 length: 12 amino acids. Looked up from germline, CDR1 is SGHTA and CDR2 is FQGNSA. CDR3 nucleotide sequence: TGTGCCAGCAGCTTGAGTGGGGCTGAAGCTTTCTTT. Protein sequence: CASSLSGAEAFF.

V is TRBV2 and J is TRBJ2-4; no firm D call. In germline, CDR1 is SNHLY, CDR2 FYNNEI. CDR3 length: 13 residues. V lost 1 base and J 7 bases, leaving 8 bases between the germline ends. CDR3 DNA sequence: TGTGCCAGCAGTGAAGTTCTGGGGAACATTCAGTACTTC. Amino acid sequence: CASSEVLGNIQYF.

V is TRBV7-2 and J is TRBJ2-1; possibly TRBD1 or TRBD2 for D (5 bases each). Deletions cut 0 bases from V and 6 bases from J, with 12 bases between. The CDR3 has 15 amino acids. Germline CDR1 SGHTA, CDR2 FQGNSA. This chain's CDR3 is CASSLAGTVLNEQFF. The DNA for the CDR3 is TGTGCCAGCAGCTTAGCGGGGACGGTACTCAATGAGCAGTTCTTC.

This clonotype was recorded at least ten times. The chain uses TRBV5-1 and TRBJ2-5, with TRBD1 matching over 8 bases. The germline gives CDR1 SGHRS, CDR2 YFSETQ. The CDR3 totals 14 residues. V was clipped by 1 base and J by 3 bases; unmatched bases: 2. As DNA, the CDR3 is TGCGCCAGCAGCTTGACAGGGGGTAAAGAGACCCAGTACTTC. It is translated as CASSLTGGKETQYF.

J is TRBJ2-1 and V is TRBV11-2; tentative D call: TRBD2 (6 bases). This CDR3 contains 16 residues. Germline V lookup: CDR1 SGHAT, CDR2 FQNNGV. Trimming took 5 bases from V and 0 from J, leaving 14 bases between them. The CDR3 loop is CASSLRLDSSYNEQFF. The DNA for the CDR3 is TGTGCCAGCAGCCTTCGACTAGATAGCTCCTACAATGAGCAGTTCTTC.